Below are 8 T cell receptor beta chains sequenced from a single sample in a study of neurological immune-mediated disorders. A single record per CDR3 protein comes from TCRdb applying MiXCR to the 5' RACE reads. The sample comprises tens of thousands of distinct CDR3 sequences, 4.5% of which are singletons, and less than 8% rests with the top ten. Specimen: PBMCs. The receptors were sampled from a man aged 25 to 45 with multiple sclerosis.

V usage is TRBV4-1 and J usage is TRBJ2-2; D unresolved. The CDR3 consists of 15 residues. V was trimmed by 1 base and J by 1 base, leaving 7 bases between them. Germline V gene lookup returns CDR1 MGHRA and CDR2 YSYEKL. The CDR3 protein is CASSQAQRNTGELFF. In nucleotides, the CDR3 is TGCGCCAGCAGCCAAGCACAGAGGAACACCGGGGAGCTGTTTTTT.

This clonotype has ten or more counts. J is TRBJ1-1 and V is TRBV5-1; possible D gene TRBD1, 5 bases. This CDR3 spans 14 amino acids. Trimming stripped 0 bases from V and 5 bases from J, with 11 bases between. Germline V CDR1 and CDR2: SGHRS, YFSETQ. Here the CDR3 DNA reads TGCGCCAGCAGCTTGGAGCAGGGTTTAACTGAAGCTTTCTTT. Amino acids: CASSLEQGLTEAFF.

This clonotype was seen at least ten times. The V gene is TRBV10-3, the J gene TRBJ2-7; 7 bases match TRBD2. J gave up 2 bases and V 9 bases, and 4 bases lay outside the gene matches. The germline CDR1 and CDR2 sequences are ENHRY and SYGVKD. The CDR3 runs 12 residues. CDR3 in amino acids: CAMGGDAYEQYF. The CDR3 region has the DNA TGTGCCATGGGGGGGGACGCCTACGAGCAGTACTTC.

The chain recombines TRBV6-6 with TRBJ1-4; D is unclear. The germline V and J ends were trimmed by 4 bases and 7 bases, with 19 bases remaining between them. The CDR3 runs 16 residues. The germline gives CDR1 MNHNY, CDR2 SVGAGI (reference sequence). CDR3 coding DNA: TGTGCCAGCAGTTTCCGCCCCGCAGGCGGAAGTGAAAAACTGTTTTTT. Residues: CASSFRPAGGSEKLFF.

This clonotype has at least ten counts. The V call is TRBV29-1, the J call TRBJ2-3; 8 bases align to TRBD1. CDR3 length: 13 amino acids. V lost 6 bases and J lost 3; bases outside the gene matches: 5. Germline V gives CDR1 SQVTM, CDR2 ANQGSEA. CDR3 amino acids: CSVLTGATDTQYF. CDR3 nucleotides: TGCAGCGTATTGACAGGGGCGACAGATACGCAGTATTTT.

Only a few counts were recorded for this clonotype. The gene calls are TRBV11-2 and TRBJ1-1; a weak D match, TRBD1 (5 bases). There are 15 residues in the CDR3. Germline loops: CDR1 SGHAT, CDR2 FQNNGV. The V gene lost 2 bases and the J gene lost 1 base, with 11 bases spanning the gap. The CDR3 region has the DNA TGTGCCAGCAGCTTATCTCCGGGGCAGAACACTGAAGCTTTCTTT. Its translation: CASSLSPGQNTEAFF.

This clonotype was observed a few times. This chain uses TRBV5-1 with TRBJ1-1; 9 bases align to TRBD1. The germline V gene encodes CDR1 SGHRS and CDR2 YFSETQ. V lost 4 bases to trimming and J lost 11 bases; unmatched junction nucleotides: 27. The CDR3 loop spans 19 amino acids. The CDR3 protein is CASSLWTGDPLAHRKSAFF. The CDR3 nucleotides are TGCGCCAGCAGCCTATGGACAGGGGACCCCCTAGCTCACCGCAAGAGCGCTTTCTTT.

This clonotype was seen ten or more times. The chain links TRBV6-5 to TRBJ2-1, with 7 bases matching TRBD2. This CDR3 is 15 amino acids long. V lost 2 bases and J lost 6; bases outside the gene matches: 7. Germline CDR1 is MNHEY and CDR2 is SVGAGI. CDR3 in DNA: TGTGCCAGCAGTTACGGGGGGGACTACCGCAATGAGCAGTTCTTC. It codes for CASSYGGDYRNEQFF.